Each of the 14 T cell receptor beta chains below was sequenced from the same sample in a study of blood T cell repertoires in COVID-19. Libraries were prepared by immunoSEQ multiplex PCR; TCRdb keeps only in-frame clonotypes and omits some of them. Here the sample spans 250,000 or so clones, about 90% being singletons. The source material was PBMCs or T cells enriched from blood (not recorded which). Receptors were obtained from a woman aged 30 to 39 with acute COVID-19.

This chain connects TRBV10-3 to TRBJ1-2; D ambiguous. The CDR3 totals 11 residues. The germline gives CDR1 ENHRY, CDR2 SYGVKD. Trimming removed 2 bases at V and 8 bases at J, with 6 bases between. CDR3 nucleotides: TGTGCCATCAGTGAGACAGCCGGCTACACCTTC. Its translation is CAISETAGYTF.

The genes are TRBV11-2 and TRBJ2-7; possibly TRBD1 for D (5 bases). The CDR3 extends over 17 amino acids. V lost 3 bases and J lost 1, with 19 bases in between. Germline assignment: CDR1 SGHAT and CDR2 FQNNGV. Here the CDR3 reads CASSFSGWYDNSYEQYF. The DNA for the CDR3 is TGTGCCAGCAGCTTTTCAGGGTGGTACGACAATTCCTACGAGCAGTACTTC.

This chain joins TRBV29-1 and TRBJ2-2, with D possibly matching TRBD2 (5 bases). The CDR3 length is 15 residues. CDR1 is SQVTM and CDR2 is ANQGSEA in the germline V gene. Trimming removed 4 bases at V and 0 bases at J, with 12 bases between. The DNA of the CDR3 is TGCAGCGTTGTTTCGGGGAAGACGAACACCGGGGAGCTGTTTTTT. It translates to CSVVSGKTNTGELFF.

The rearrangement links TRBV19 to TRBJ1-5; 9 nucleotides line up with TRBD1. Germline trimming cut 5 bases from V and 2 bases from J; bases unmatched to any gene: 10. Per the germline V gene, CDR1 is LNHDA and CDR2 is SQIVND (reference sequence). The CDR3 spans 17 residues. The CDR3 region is CASSVEQGARGNQPQHF. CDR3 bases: TGTGCCAGTAGTGTCGAACAGGGGGCTAGGGGCAATCAGCCCCAGCATTTT.

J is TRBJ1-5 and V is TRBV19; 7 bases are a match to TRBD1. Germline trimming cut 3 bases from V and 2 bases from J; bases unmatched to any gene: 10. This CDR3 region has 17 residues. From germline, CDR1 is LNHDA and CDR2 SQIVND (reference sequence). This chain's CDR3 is CASSISPRQGGNQPQHF. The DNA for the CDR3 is TGTGCCAGTAGTATTAGTCCTCGGCAGGGGGGCAATCAGCCCCAGCATTTT.

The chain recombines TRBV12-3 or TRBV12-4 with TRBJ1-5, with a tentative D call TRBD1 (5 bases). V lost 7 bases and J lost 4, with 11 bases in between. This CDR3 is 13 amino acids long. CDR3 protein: CASTLKGNQPQHF. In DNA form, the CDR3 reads TGTGCCAGCACCCTAAAGGGGAATCAGCCCCAGCATTTT.

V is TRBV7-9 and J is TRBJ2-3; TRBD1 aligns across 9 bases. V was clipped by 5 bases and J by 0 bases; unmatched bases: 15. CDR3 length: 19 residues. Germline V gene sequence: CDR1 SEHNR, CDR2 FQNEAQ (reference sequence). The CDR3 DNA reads TGTGCCAGCAGCCACACAGGGACAGGGAGACTTCCTAGCACAGATACGCAGTATTTT. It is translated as CASSHTGTGRLPSTDTQYF.

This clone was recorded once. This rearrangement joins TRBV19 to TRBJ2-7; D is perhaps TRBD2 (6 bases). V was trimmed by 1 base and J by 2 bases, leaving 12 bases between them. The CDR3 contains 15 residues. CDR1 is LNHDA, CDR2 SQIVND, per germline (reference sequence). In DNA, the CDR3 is TGTGCCAGTAGTATAGGCCGGGACTCCACCTACGAGCAGTACTTC. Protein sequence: CASSIGRDSTYEQYF.

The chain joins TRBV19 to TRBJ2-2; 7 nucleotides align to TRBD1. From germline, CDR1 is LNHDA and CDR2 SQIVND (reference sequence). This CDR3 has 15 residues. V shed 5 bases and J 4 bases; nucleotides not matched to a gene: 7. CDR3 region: CASSLDRSFTGELFF. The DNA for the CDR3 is TGTGCCAGTAGTTTGGACAGGTCCTTCACCGGGGAGCTGTTTTTT.

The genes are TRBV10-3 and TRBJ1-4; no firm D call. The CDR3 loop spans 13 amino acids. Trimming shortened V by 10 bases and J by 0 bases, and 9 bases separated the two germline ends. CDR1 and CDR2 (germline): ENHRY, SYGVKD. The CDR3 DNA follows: TGTGCCACCCAGGTTGCAACTAATGAAAAACTGTTTTTT. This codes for CATQVATNEKLFF.

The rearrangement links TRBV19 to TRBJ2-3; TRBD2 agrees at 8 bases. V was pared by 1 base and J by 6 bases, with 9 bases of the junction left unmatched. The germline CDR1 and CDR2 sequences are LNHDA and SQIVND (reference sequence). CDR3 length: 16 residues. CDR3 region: CASSIGTGGVTDTQYF. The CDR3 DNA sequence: TGTGCCAGTAGTATAGGTACGGGAGGGGTAACGGATACGCAGTATTTT.

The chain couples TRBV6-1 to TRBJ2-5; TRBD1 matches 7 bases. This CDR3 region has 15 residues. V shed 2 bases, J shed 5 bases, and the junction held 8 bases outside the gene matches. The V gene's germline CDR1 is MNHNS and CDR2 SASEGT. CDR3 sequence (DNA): TGTGCCAGCAGTGAACGAGGGGGCCCTAGGGAGACCCAGTACTTC. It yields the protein CASSERGGPRETQYF.

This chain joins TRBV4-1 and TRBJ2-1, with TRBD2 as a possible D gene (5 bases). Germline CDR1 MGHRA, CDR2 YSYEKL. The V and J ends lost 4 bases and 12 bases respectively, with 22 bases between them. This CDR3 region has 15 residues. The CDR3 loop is CASSLDGSGLLGQFF. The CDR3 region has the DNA TGCGCCAGCAGCCTCGACGGGTCCGGACTCCTCGGGCAGTTCTTC.

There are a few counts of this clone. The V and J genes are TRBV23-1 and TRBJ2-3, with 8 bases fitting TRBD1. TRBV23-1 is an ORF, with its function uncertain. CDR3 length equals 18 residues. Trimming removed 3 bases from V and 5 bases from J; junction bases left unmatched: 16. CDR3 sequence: CASSHFPRPGGVKDTQYF. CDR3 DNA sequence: TGCGCCAGCAGTCATTTCCCCCGGCCAGGGGGCGTTAAAGATACGCAGTATTTT.